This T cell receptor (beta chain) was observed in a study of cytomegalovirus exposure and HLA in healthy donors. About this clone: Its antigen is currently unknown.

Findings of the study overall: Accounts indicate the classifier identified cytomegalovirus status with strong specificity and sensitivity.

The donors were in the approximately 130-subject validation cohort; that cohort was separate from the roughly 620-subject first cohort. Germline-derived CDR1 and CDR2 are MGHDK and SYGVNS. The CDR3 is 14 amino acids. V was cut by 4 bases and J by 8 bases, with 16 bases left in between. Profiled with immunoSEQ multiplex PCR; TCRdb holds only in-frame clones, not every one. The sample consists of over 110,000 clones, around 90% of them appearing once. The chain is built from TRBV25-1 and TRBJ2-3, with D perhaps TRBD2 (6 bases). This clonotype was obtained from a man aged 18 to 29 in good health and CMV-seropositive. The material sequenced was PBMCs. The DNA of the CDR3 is TGTGCCAGCAGTGTCCGGGACTCGAGAGCTACGCAGTATTTT. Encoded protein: CASSVRDSRATQYF.